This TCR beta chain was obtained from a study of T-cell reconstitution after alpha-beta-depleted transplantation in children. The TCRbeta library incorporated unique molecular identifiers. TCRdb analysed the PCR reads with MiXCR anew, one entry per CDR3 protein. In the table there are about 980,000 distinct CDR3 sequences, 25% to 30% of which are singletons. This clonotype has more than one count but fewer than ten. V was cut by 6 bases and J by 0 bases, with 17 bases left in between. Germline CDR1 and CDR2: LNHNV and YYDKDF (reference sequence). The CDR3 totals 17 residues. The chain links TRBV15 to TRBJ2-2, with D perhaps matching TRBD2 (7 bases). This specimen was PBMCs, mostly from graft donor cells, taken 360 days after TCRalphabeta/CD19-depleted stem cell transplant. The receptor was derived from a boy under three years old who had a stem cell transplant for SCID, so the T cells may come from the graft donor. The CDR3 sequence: CATRKRTGGANTGELFF. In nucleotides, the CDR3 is TGTGCCACCAGGAAACGCACGGGGGGCGCGAACACCGGGGAGCTGTTTTTT.